This TCR beta chain was documented in a study of breast tumors, draining lymph nodes, adjacent tissues. CDR3 size: 18 residues. V was cut by 5 bases and J by 4 bases, with 21 bases left in between. Germline lookup yields CDR1 SGHAT and CDR2 FQNNGV. Study results and caveats: Tumors had less TCR diversity than lymph nodes, more than nontumor tissue.

TCRdb called the multiplex PCR reads again in MiXCR, with one record for every CDR3 protein. The profile shows approximately 140,000 distinct CDR3 sequences, over 25% of them singletons. Details on this clonotype: Its specificity is unknown.

Axillary draining lymph nodes of breast cancer patients supplied the node samples. This chain uses TRBV11-2 with TRBJ2-6; D might be TRBD2 (5 bases). This receptor was obtained from a female donor with breast cancer. Some clones in this sample may be carry-over from other donors' samples. The sample comprised axillary lymph node tissue. The CDR3 coding sequence is TGTGCCAGCAGCCCGACGGGGAACACCTTGGGCGGGGCCAACGTCCTGACTTTC. This sequence encodes CASSPTGNTLGGANVLTF.